One TCR beta chain is described in this entry. What it binds is unknown. The data originate from a study of graft-versus-host responses after intestinal transplantation. Trimming took off 4 bases at V and 0 bases at J, with 10 bases between the two ends. CDR1 is SGDLS and CDR2 is YYNGEE in the germline V gene. The CDR3 spans 14 residues. Assay: immunoSEQ multiplex PCR; the TCRdb copy retains only in-frame clones and omits some. The repertoire holds over 90,000 clones, 75% to 95% seen once, with 0.5% in the top ten. Whole-study results and caveats: Recipient marrow harbored GvH clones, some of which surfaced first in ileum or blood.

The sequence was obtained from a human donor who received an intestinal transplant. The source was unstimulated CD8+ T cells sorted from spleen or lymph node cells, collected before intestinal transplant. The chain uses TRBV9 and TRBJ2-5, with D maybe TRBD1 (6 bases). CDR3 sequence reads: CASSSWDNQETQYF. The CDR3 coding sequence is TGTGCCAGCAGCTCCTGGGACAACCAAGAGACCCAGTACTTC. The entire variable domain, with the rest obtained from reference TRBV9 and TRBJ2-5, is as follows: DSGVTQTPKHLITATGQRVTLRCSPRSGDLSVYWYQQSLDQGLQFLIQYYNGEERAKGNILERFSAQQFPDLHSELNLSSLELGDSALYFCASSSWDNQETQYFGPGTRLLVL.